The TCR beta chain under discussion was sequenced for a study of HIV-infected patients and healthy controls. Germline CDR1 and CDR2: MDHEN and SYDVKM. This CDR3 is built from 16 residues. Trimming took off 6 bases at V and 2 bases at J, with 20 bases between the two ends. Follow-up blood was drawn about 14 weeks, roughly three months, after antiretroviral therapy began. No cell fractionation was done, so the repertoire covers all unsorted peripheral blood T cells. By sample fraction, this clonotype is medium-sized. Reverse transcription used approximately 500 ng RNA and constant-region primers for alpha and beta. Alpha and beta chain libraries were made separately by chain-specific third strand synthesis with multiplexing indices. MiXCR, applied by TCRdb to the 5' RACE reads, yields one record per CDR3 protein. Among 14,000 or so distinct CDR3 sequences listed, roughly an eighth were seen once.

The rearrangement links TRBV28 to TRBJ2-7; D is tentatively TRBD1 or TRBD2 (5 bases each). This sequence originates from an adult with HIV infection. The donor label of this sample is uncertain. This specimen consisted of blood, obtained during antiretroviral therapy. The DNA for the CDR3 is TGTGCCAGCAGCCCCCTGACCGGGACCCAGGCCTACGAGCAGTACTTC. The encoded protein is CASSPLTGTQAYEQYF.